This TCR beta chain was recorded in a study of beta chain features in type 1 diabetes. Study-level findings and limits: Moderate but significant shortening of TCRB CDR3s was recorded in all four CD4+ subsets from Type 1 diabetes patients.

On this clone: The antigen is not known.

Isolated RNA was reverse transcribed in full, so expressed TCRB transcripts were sequenced. Sequencing was performed with immunoSEQ multiplex PCR; in TCRdb, only in-frame clones are kept and a portion is missing. The sample has 250,000 to 300,000 clones; roughly an eighth are singletons. The specimen sequenced was naive CD4+ T cells from blood. The origin of this receptor is a man between 25 and 39 years old with type 1 diabetes.

The CDR3 DNA sequence: TGCGCCAGCAGCTCTGCCGGGACAGGGAATGGCTACACCTTC. This codes for CASSSAGTGNGYTF. This rearrangement joins TRBV5-1 to TRBJ1-2, with 9 bases aligning to TRBD1. Germline assignment: CDR1 SGHRS and CDR2 YFSETQ. CDR3 length: 14 amino acids. V shed 3 bases, J shed 6 bases, and the junction held 6 bases outside the gene matches.